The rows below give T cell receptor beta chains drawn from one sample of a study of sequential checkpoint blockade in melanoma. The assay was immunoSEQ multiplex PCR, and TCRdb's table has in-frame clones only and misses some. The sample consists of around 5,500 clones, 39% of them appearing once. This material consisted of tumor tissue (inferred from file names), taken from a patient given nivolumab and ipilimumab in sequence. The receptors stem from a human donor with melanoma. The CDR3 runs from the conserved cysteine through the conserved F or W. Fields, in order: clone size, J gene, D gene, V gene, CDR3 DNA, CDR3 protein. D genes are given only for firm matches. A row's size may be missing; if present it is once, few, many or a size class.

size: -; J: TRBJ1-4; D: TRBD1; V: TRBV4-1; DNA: TGCGCCAGCAGCCATCCGACAGGGGCGGCGACTAATGAAAAACTGTTTTTT; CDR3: CASSHPTGAATNEKLFF
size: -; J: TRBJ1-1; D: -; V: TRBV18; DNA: TGTGCCAGCTCACCAATCTTTTTTGGGGCAGGGATCGCTGAAGCTTTCTTT; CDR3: CASSPIFFGAGIAEAFF
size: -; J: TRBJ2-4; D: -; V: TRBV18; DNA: TGTGCCAGCTCACCCTCGGGGGTGGACAAAAACATTCAGTACTTC; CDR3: CASSPSGVDKNIQYF
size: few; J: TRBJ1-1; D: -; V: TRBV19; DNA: TGTGCCAGTAGTATAGGGTGGGCAGGGGATCAAGCTTTCTTT; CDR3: CASSIGWAGDQAFF
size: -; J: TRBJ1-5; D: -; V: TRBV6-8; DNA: TGTGCCAGCAGTTACTCGCTAAGTCTGGCTAATAGCAATCAGCCCCAGCATTTT; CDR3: CASSYSLSLANSNQPQHF
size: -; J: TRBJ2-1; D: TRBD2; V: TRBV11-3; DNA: TGTGCCAGCAGCTCGGGAGGGACTAGCCCAAACAATGAGCAGTTCTTC; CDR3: CASSSGGTSPNNEQFF
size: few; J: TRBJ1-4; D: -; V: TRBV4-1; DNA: TGCGCCAGCAGCCAAGACTTGGGGCGAAATGAAAAACTGTTTTTT; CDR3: CASSQDLGRNEKLFF
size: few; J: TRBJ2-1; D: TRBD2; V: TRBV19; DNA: TGTGCCAGTAGATCTAGCGGGAGGATCGGCAATGAGCAGTTCTTC; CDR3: CASRSSGRIGNEQFF
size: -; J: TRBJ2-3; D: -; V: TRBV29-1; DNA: TGCAGCGTGCTTAGGACTCTCAAACCCACAGATACGCAGTATTTT; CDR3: CSVLRTLKPTDTQYF
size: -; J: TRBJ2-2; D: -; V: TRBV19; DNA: TGTGCCAGTAGCCGGTGGGGGGAGCTGTTTTTT; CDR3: CASSRWGELFF
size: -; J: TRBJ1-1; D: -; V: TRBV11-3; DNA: TGTGCCAGCAGCTTAGGGACGATTAAGGGGTACACTGAAGCTTTCTTT; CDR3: CASSLGTIKGYTEAFF
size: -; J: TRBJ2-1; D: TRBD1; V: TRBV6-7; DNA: TGTGCCAGCAGTTATATGGGACAGCCATACAATGAGCAGTTCTTC; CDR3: CASSYMGQPYNEQFF
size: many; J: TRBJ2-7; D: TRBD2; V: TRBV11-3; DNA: TGTGCCAGCAGCAAACTAGCGGAGGCCTACGAGCAGTACTTC; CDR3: CASSKLAEAYEQYF
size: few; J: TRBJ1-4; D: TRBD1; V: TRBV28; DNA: TGTGCCAGCAGTTTGGCAGGGGGCTCATCTAATGAAAAACTGTTTTTT; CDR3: CASSLAGGSSNEKLFF
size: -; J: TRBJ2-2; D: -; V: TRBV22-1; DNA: TGTGCCAGCAGTTTATTAGCCGGGGAGCTGTTTTTT; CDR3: CASSLLAGELFF
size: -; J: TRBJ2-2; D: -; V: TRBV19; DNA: TGTGCCAGTAGTACCGGACTTCCTAGGGCCGGGGAGCTGTTTTTT; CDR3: CASSTGLPRAGELFF
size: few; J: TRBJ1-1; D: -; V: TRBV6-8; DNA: TGTGCCATCAGTGCGGAACAGGACACTGAAGCTTTCTTT; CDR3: CAISAEQDTEAFF
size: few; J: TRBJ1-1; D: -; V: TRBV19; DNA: TGTGCCAGTGGCCCACAGGGAACGAACACTGAAGCTTTCTTT; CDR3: CASGPQGTNTEAFF
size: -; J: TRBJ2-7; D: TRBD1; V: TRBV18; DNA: TGTGCCAGCTCCGGGACAGGGATCTACGAGCAGTACTTC; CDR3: CASSGTGIYEQYF
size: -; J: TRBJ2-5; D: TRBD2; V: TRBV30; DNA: TGTGCCTTTCTCCCCCACGACGGGAGGGCGACCCAGTACTTC; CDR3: CAFLPHDGRATQYF
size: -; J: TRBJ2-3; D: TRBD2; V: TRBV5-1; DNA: TGCGCCAGCGGAGGAAGCGGGAGGGCCGGGTATACGCAGTATTTT; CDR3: CASGGSGRAGYTQYF
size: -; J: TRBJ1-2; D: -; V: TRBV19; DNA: TGTGCCAGTAGTATAGTTTGGACGGACTATGGCTACACCTTC; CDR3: CASSIVWTDYGYTF
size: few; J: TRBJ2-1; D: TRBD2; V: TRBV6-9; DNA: TGTGCCAGCAGTGCCCGACTAGCGAGAGCGGATGAGCAGTTCTTC; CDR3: CASSARLARADEQFF
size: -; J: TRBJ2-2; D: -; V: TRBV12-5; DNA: TGTGCTAGTGCCCTGGACCTCTCCACCGGGGAGCTGTTTTTT; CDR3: CASALDLSTGELFF
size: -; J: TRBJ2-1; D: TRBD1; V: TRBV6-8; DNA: TGTGCCAGCAGTTACGCTAAGCAGGGGGCCAACAATGAGCAGTTCTTC; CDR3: CASSYAKQGANNEQFF
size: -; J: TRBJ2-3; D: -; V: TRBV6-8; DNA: TGTGCCAGCAGCCCCAGTTACACTAGCACAGATACGCAGTATTTT; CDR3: CASSPSYTSTDTQYF
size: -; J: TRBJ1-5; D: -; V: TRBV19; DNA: TGTGCCAGCGGCGGGGGTGGCAATCAGCCCCAGCATTTT; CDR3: CASGGGGNQPQHF
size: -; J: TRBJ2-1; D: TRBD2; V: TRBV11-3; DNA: TGTGCCAGCAGCGCGAGGACTAGCGGAGACTACAATGAGCAGTTCTTC; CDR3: CASSARTSGDYNEQFF
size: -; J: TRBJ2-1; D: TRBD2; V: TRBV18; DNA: TGTGCCAGCTCACCAGTTAGCGCCGGGCTAGCGGGAGGCTCCGAGCAGTTCTTC; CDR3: CASSPVSAGLAGGSEQFF
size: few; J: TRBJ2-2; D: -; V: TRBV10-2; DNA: TGCGCCATCCGCCTGACAGGGAACACCGGGGAGCTGTTTTTT; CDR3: CAIRLTGNTGELFF